These 7 T cell receptor beta chains originate from one sample sequenced in a study of blood T cell repertoires in COVID-19. The data were produced by immunoSEQ multiplex PCR, yet TCRdb's version contains in-frame clones alone and is incomplete. The sample contains over 90,000 clones, 87% of which appear only once. Material: peripheral blood. These receptors were taken from a woman aged 50 to 65 with COVID-19, enrolled during active disease.

The gene calls are TRBV15 and TRBJ2-1, with 9 bases fitting TRBD1. CDR3 length equals 17 residues. Germline V gene sequence: CDR1 LNHNV, CDR2 YYDKDF (reference sequence). Trimming cost V 5 bases and J 4 bases; bases outside gene matches: 12. The CDR3 protein is CATSAQRDRGVYNEQFF. The CDR3 DNA sequence: TGTGCCACCAGCGCCCAGCGAGACAGGGGGGTTTACAATGAGCAGTTCTTC.

The chain carries TRBV21-1 and TRBJ2-6; no check of the table's D call, TRBD1, against the DNA was made. TRBV21-1 is labeled a pseudogene. The CDR3 covers 23 residues. The CDR3 bases are TGTGCCAGCAGCAAAGCGCCCCACGCTTTTTTGGGACAGGGGGGTACTGGGGCCAACGTCCTGACTTTC. The encoded protein is CASSKAPHAFLGQGGTGANVLTF.

CDR3 bases: TGTGCCAGCAGCAAAAGGGACAGTTCGGGGGAGCTGTTTTTT. Translating it yields CASSKRDSSGELFF. J is TRBJ2-2 and V is TRBV5-6; 7 nucleotides align to TRBD1. CDR3 length: 14 amino acids. J lost 8 bases, V lost 4 bases, and 8 bases had no gene match. Germline lookup yields CDR1 SGHDT and CDR2 YYEEEE.

The V gene is TRBV7-2, the J gene TRBJ2-7, with D unresolved. The length of the CDR3 is 16 residues. Looked up from germline, CDR1 is SGHTA and CDR2 is FQGNSA. Trimming left V 2 bases short and J 5 bases short, with 19 bases between. In DNA, the CDR3 is TGTGCCAGCAGCTTATCATTCATCCAGGCTTCCCACGAGCAGTACTTC. It translates to CASSLSFIQASHEQYF.

The rearrangement uses TRBV12-3 or TRBV12-4 and TRBJ2-1; D gene ambiguous. Trimming pared 3 bases from V and 3 bases from J, leaving 6 bases between. The length of the CDR3 is 13 residues. The CDR3, as DNA: TGTGCCAGCAGTTTTGATAGCTACAATGAGCAGTTCTTC. As protein: CASSFDSYNEQFF.

The rearrangement uses TRBV6-5 and TRBJ2-2, with D possibly matching TRBD2 (5 bases). Germline loops: CDR1 MNHEY, CDR2 SVGAGI. The CDR3 sequence is 15 residues long. Trimming cost V 2 bases and J 6 bases, with 13 bases left between them. The CDR3 nucleotides are TGTGCCAGCAGTTACGATCCCGGGGTTGCCGGGGAGCTGTTTTTT. Protein product: CASSYDPGVAGELFF.

The chain has TRBV9 and TRBJ1-6; the D gene is possibly TRBD1 (6 bases). V lost 3 bases and J lost 10, with 14 bases in between. The CDR3 loop spans 14 amino acids. Germline V gene sequence: CDR1 SGDLS, CDR2 YYNGEE. The CDR3 DNA follows: TGTGCCAGCAGCGAATACGGGGGGCGCTCACCCCTCCACTTT. Its protein is CASSEYGGRSPLHF. Based on the CDR3 plus reference TRBV9 and TRBJ1-6, the full variable domain is DSGVTQTPKHLITATGQRVTLRCSPRSGDLSVYWYQQSLDQGLQFLIQYYNGEERAKGNILERFSAQQFPDLHSELNLSSLELGDSALYFCASSEYGGRSPLHFGNGTRLTVT.